This TCR beta chain was sequenced in a study of cytomegalovirus exposure and HLA in healthy donors. General study results and limits: Among CMV-associated TCR beta chains, most appeared HLA-restricted in a later analysis.

The PCR contained 60 Vbeta and 13 Jbeta primers. Data came from immunoSEQ multiplex PCR; TCRdb stores just in-frame clones and leaves some out. The specimen's table records around 130,000 clones. CDR3 size: 18 residues. Germline-derived CDR1 and CDR2 are SEHNR and FQNEAQ (reference sequence). Losses at the gene ends were 1 base for V and 0 bases for J; bases not matched to a gene: 7. Points on this clone: What it binds is not known.

The sample taken for sequencing was PBMCs. This sequence joins TRBV7-9 and TRBJ2-1; 9 bases match TRBD2. The TCR originated in a woman in her sixties or seventies in good health and CMV-seronegative. The CDR3 sequence is CASSLGARLADSYNEQFF. CDR3 DNA sequence: TGTGCCAGCAGCTTAGGGGCCCGACTAGCGGACTCCTACAATGAGCAGTTCTTC.